Detailed here is one T cell receptor beta chain. Its antigen is as yet unknown. Primers included in the PCR were 60 Vbeta and 13 Jbeta primers. Produced via immunoSEQ multiplex PCR; TCRdb's table is partial and in-frame only. The data contain under 200,000 clones, more than 70% of them singletons. This sample is part of a study of cytomegalovirus exposure and HLA in healthy donors. Everyone who donated was a healthy bone marrow donor. Findings and caveats of the study: Investigators reported 150 to 200 TCR beta chains as tied to cytomegalovirus. In a later analysis, CMV-associated beta chains were mostly HLA-associated, it appeared.

V lost 5 bases and J 2 bases, leaving 10 bases between the germline ends. CDR1 is SGHDT, CDR2 YYEEEE, per germline. This CDR3 has 14 amino acids. The origin of this receptor is a boy aged 2 to 9 in good health and CMV-seronegative. The rearrangement joins TRBV5-6 to TRBJ1-4; D gene unclear. Material for sequencing was PBMCs. CDR3 coding DNA: TGTGCCAGCAGTACCGGGTTGACTAATGAAAAACTGTTTTTT. Amino acid sequence: CASSTGLTNEKLFF.